This T cell receptor beta chain was captured by sequencing in a study of tumor-infiltrating lymphocytes in primary liver carcinoma (dated 2017 in TCRdb). As for the study more broadly: Between late 2015 and early 2016, a few patients in China with histopathologically diagnosed primary liver carcinoma had surgical resection. Technical replicate repertoires showed high reproducibility, with mean shared-clone rates around 0.9 and correlation coefficients above 0.95. The study combined TCRbeta repertoire sequencing, expression microarrays and whole-exome sequencing across five regions of each liver tumor, with adjacent normal tissue and blood. The tumors of the five patients were staged as T1-T3 N0M0, with maximum diameters ranging from roughly 4.2 to 10 cm. Of the five patients (three men and two women, aged 30 to 69 years), four had hepatocellular carcinoma and one had combined HCC and intrahepatic cholangiocarcinoma. Roughly 3.5 to 7.5 million productive TCRbeta reads were obtained per sample, and no significant difference in read depth was found between tissue types. A total of roughly 35 specimens from 5 patients, comprising approximately 25 tumor regions, 5 adjacent noncancerous liver tissues and 5 peripheral blood samples, were covered by TCRbeta repertoire sequencing. Broad study findings and their caveats: Only the TCR beta chain was sequenced, so true repertoire diversity is likely underestimated because unpaired alpha chains were not captured. Repertoire overlap was higher between tumor regions (mean around 35%) than tumor-adjacent (around 17%) or tumor-blood (about 15%) pairs, consistent with antigen-driven expansion. The top 250 clones accounted for a significantly greater share of the repertoire in tumors than in blood (p = 0.039). Comparison of CD4+ and CD8+ T cell repertoires was precluded by the use of bulk unsorted samples. Only 4 or 5 patients were included in the study, and the authors note that the findings should be validated in a larger study.

As concerns this clonotype: The target of this receptor is not known. A much larger clone lies one base from this, so it may be a read error. The conserved phenylalanine or tryptophan normally closing the CDR3 is absent here, so this likely arose from a read error.

Blood RNA was extracted from unsorted whole blood with TRIzol reagent; germline DNA came from the DNeasy Blood & Tissue kit. At the time of sampling, the patients were treatment-naive and had chronic HBV infection. Before surgery, about 4 milliliters of peripheral blood were collected into K2EDTA tubes. The V end gives up 4 bases and the J end 7 bases, leaving 7 bases in the junction not matched to a gene. A total of 16 residues make up the CDR3, ends included. This entry keeps only the CDR3 DNA: 48 bases, framed from base 1. The germline V gene provides CDR1 SGHDN and CDR2 FVKESK. Using a constant-region primer and ProtoScript II reverse transcriptase, TCRbeta-specific cDNA was reverse-transcribed from approximately 0.55 ug total RNA. TCRbeta libraries were built with three nested multiplex PCR rounds, a slightly modified ARM-PCR procedure. Each of the first two PCR rounds ran for roughly 9 cycles using multiplex TRBV1-TRBV30 forward primers together with a Cbeta reverse primer. Sample barcodes and Illumina adapters were added in a final 25-cycle PCR with Deep VentR polymerase. Before sequencing, amplicons of 200-500 bp were gel-purified using a QIAquick gel extraction kit. The TCRbeta amplicons were sequenced with 250-bp paired-end reads on an Illumina HiSeq 2500. The original pipeline was this. To recover full CDR3 sequences, reads were quality-trimmed using Trimmomatic v0.33 and paired reads were then merged using FLASH v1.2.11. MiGEC v1.2.1b assigned V, D and J germline segments to the rearranged TCRbeta sequences. Clonotype statistics and Shannon-Wiener diversity indices were computed with VDJtools v1.0.0. To cut down on sampling bias, every analysis after diversity analysis relied on just the 250 most abundant clonotypes from each sample. TCRdb applied fastp at Q25 and MiXCR to the public reads, then kept only in-frame beta chains. Merged by CDR3 protein, the rows form single entries marked with the most common genes and DNA. These V and J calls rely on TCRdb rather than the paper's analysis. Recorded for this sample are approximately 330,000 distinct CDR3 sequences; about two thirds of them occurred a single time. The ten top clones hold about 6.5% of the sample.

Sequencing input: peripheral blood. This receptor was identified in a man aged 40-55 years with primary liver carcinoma and hepatitis B virus infection. The chain was built from TRBV14 and TRBJ2-1, with TRBD2 identical over 13 junction bases. The CDR3 reads as follows: CASSPLLAGGPNEQFL. DNA sequence: TGTGCCAGCAGCCCCCTACTAGCGGGAGGGCCGAATGAGCAGTTCCTC.